This T cell receptor (beta chain) was recorded in a study of read filtering for tumor transcriptome and immune sequencing. Study-level background: R-ISS stage counts were eight or nine for I, approximately 16 for II, six or seven for III.

V lost 0 bases to trimming and J lost 4 bases; unmatched junction nucleotides: 9. Per germline, CDR1 SGHRS and CDR2 YFSETQ. The CDR3 has 16 residues. There are many counts of this clonotype. The library was built from about 0.4 ug RNA with molecular barcoded adaptors for alpha/delta and beta/gamma chains. TCRdb re-derived calls from the reads in MiXCR, one entry per CDR3 protein. Here the sample spans 50,000 to 65,000 distinct CDR3 sequences, roughly a fifth being singletons. Bone marrow was sampled from every patient at the time of active disease. The source of this sequence is a donor at least 40 years old with multiple myeloma. This sequence joins TRBV5-1 and TRBJ1-2, with 7 bases fitting TRBD1. Sequenced input: a population of CD138-negative cells sorted from bone marrow. The CDR3 bases are TGCGCCAGCAGCTTGGCCAGGAGGGGGCGCTCCTATGGCTACACCTTC. Translation: CASSLARRGRSYGYTF.